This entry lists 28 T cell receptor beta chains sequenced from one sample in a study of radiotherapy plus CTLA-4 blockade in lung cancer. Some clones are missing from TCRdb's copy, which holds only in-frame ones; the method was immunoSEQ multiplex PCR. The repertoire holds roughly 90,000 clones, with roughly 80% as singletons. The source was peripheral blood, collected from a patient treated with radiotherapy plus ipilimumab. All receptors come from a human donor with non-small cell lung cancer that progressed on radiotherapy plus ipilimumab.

CDR3 coding DNA: TGTGCCAGCAGCCGGTGGGACACCCAAGAGACCCAGTACTTC. Protein: CASSRWDTQETQYF. The V call is TRBV5-4, the J call TRBJ2-5; TRBD1 is a possible D gene (6 bases). CDR1 SGHNT and CDR2 YYREEE come from the germline V gene (reference sequence). CDR3 length: 14 amino acids. Trimming pared 4 bases from V and 1 base from J, leaving 11 bases between.

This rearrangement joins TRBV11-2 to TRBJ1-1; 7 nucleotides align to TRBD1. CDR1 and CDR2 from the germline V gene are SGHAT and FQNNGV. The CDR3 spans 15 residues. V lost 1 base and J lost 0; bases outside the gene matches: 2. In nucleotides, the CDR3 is TGTGCCAGCAGCTTAGCGGGACAGATGAACACTGAAGCTTTCTTT. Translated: CASSLAGQMNTEAFF.

The CDR3 bases are TGTGCCAGCAGAAAGGACAGCTACGAGCAGTACTTC. Its protein is CASRKDSYEQYF. The V gene is TRBV6-6, the J gene TRBJ2-7; D is possibly TRBD1 (6 bases). The CDR3 consists of 12 residues. V was clipped by 6 bases and J by 3 bases, with 9 bases between them. In germline, CDR1 is MNHNY, CDR2 SVGAGI (reference sequence).

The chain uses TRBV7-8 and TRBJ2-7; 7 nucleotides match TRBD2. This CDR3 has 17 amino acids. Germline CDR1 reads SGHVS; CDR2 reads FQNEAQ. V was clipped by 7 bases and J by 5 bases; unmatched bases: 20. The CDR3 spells CASTTPGLGRATHEQYF. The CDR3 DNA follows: TGTGCCAGCACCACTCCGGGGCTTGGGAGGGCCACCCACGAGCAGTACTTC.

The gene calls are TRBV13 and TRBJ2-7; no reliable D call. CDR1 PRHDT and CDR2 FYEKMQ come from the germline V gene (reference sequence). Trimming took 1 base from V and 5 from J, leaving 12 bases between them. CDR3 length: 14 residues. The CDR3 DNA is TGTGCCAGCAGCTTAGCCGGCAGAAATAACGAGCAGTACTTC. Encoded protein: CASSLAGRNNEQYF.

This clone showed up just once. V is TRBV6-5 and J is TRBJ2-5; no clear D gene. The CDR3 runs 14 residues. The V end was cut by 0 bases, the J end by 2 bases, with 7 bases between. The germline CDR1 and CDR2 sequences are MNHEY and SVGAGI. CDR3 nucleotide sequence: TGTGCCAGCAGTTACTCTCGGAAACAAGAGACCCAGTACTTC. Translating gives CASSYSRKQETQYF.

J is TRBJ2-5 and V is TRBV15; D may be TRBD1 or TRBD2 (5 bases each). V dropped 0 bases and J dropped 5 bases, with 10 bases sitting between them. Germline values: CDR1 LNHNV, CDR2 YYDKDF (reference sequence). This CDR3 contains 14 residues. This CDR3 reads CATSRDSGAETQYF. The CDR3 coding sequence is TGTGCCACCAGCAGAGATTCCGGGGCGGAGACCCAGTACTTC.

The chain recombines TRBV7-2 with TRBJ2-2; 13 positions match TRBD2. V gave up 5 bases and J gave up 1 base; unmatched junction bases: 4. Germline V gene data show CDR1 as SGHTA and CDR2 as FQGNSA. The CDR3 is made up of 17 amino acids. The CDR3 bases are TGTGCCAGCAGCGTGACTAGCGGGAGGTTGAACACCGGGGAGCTGTTTTTT. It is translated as CASSVTSGRLNTGELFF.

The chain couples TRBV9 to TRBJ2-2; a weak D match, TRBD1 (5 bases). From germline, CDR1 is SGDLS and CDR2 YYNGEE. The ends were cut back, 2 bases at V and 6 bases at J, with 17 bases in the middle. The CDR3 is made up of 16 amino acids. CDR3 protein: CASSVGPGFPSGELFF. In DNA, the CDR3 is TGTGCCAGCAGCGTGGGGCCAGGGTTCCCCTCCGGGGAGCTGTTTTTT.

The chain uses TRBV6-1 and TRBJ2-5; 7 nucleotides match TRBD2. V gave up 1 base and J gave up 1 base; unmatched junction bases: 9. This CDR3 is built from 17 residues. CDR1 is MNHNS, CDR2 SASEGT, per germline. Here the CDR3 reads CASSEGSLSGVQETQYF. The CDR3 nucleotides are TGTGCCAGCAGTGAAGGATCTTTGAGCGGGGTCCAAGAGACCCAGTACTTC.

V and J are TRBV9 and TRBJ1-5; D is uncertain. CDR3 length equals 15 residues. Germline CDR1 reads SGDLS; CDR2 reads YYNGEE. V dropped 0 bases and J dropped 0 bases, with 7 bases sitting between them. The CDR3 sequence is CASSVGDYSNQPQHF. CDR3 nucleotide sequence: TGTGCCAGCAGCGTAGGGGATTATAGCAATCAGCCCCAGCATTTT.

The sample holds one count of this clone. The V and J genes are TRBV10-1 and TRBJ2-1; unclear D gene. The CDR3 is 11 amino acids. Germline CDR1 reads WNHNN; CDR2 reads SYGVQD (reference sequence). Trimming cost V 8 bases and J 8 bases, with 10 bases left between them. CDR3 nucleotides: TGCGCCAGCGGGCAGACCGATGAGCAGTTCTTC. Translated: CASGQTDEQFF.

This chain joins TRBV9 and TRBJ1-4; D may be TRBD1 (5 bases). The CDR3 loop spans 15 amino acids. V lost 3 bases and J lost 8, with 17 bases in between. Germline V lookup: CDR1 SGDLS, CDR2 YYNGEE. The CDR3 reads CASSDARAGQEKLFF. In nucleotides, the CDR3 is TGTGCCAGCAGCGATGCCAGGGCGGGGCAGGAAAAACTGTTTTTT.

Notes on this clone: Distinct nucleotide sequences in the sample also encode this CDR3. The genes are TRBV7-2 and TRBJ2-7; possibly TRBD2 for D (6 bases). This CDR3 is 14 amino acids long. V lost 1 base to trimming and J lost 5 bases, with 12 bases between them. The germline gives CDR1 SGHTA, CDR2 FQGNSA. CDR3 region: CASSLGAGIDEQYF. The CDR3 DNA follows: TGTGCCAGCAGCTTAGGGGCGGGAATCGACGAGCAGTACTTC. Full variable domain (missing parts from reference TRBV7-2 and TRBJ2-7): GAGVSQSPSNKVTEKGKDVELRCDPISGHTALYWYRQSLGQGLEFLIYFQGNSAPDKSGLPSDRFSAERTGGSVSTLTIQRTQQEDSAVYLCASSLGAGIDEQYFGPGTRLTVT.

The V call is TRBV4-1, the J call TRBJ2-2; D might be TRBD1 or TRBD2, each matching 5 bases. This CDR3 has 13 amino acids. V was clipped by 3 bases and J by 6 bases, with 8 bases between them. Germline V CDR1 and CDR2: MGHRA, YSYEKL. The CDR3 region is CASSHRDPGELFF. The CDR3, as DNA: TGCGCCAGCAGCCACCGGGACCCCGGGGAGCTGTTTTTT.

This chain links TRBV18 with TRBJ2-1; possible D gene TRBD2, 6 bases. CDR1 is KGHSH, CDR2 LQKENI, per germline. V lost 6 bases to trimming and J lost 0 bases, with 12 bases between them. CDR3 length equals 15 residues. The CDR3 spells CASSLDGGSYNEQFF. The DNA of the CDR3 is TGTGCCAGCTCGCTTGACGGGGGCTCCTACAATGAGCAGTTCTTC.

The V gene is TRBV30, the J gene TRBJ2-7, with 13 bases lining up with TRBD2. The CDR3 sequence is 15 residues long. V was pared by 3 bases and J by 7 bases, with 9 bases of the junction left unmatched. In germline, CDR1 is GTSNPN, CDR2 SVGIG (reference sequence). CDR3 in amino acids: CAWSAGLAGFGEQYV. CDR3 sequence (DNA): TGTGCCTGGAGCGCGGGACTAGCGGGATTCGGTGAGCAGTACGTC.

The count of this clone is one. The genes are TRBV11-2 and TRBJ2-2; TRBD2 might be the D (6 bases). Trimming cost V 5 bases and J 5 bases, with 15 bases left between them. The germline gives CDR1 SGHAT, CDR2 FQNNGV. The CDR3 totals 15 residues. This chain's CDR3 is CASSPRLVGTGELFF. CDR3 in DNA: TGTGCCAGCAGCCCCCGACTAGTGGGGACCGGGGAGCTGTTTTTT.

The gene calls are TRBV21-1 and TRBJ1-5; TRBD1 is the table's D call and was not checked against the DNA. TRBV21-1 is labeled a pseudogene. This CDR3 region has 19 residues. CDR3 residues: CASSKGRGGQAGGNQPRHF. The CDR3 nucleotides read TGTGCCAGCAGCAAAGGGAGAGGTGGACAGGCAGGGGGCAATCAGCCCCGGCATTTT.

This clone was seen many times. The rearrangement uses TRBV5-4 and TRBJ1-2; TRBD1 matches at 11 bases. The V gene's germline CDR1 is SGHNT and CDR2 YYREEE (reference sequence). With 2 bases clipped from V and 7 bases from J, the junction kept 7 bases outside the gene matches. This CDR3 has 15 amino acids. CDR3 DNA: TGTGCCAGCAGCTTCCACGGGACAGGGGGATCTGGCTACACCTTC. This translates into CASSFHGTGGSGYTF. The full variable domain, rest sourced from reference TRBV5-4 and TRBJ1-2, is ETGVTQSPTHLIKTRGQQVTLRCSSQSGHNTVSWYQQALGQGPQFIFQYYREEENGRGNFPPRFSGLQFPNYSSELNVNALELDDSALYLCASSFHGTGGSGYTFGSGTRLTVV.

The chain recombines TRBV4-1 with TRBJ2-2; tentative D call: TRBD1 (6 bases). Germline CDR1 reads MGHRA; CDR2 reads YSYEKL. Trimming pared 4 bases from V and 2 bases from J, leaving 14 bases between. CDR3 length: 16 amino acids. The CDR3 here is CASSPQQGKNTGELFF. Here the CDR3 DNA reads TGCGCCAGCAGCCCCCAACAGGGAAAAAACACCGGGGAGCTGTTTTTT.

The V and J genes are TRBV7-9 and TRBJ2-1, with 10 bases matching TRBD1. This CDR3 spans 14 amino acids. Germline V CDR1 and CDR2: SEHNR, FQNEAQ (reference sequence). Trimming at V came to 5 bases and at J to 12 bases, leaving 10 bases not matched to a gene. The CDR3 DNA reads TGTGCCAGCAGCGCGGGGACAGGGGAGGGGGGGCAGTTCTTC. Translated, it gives CASSAGTGEGGQFF.

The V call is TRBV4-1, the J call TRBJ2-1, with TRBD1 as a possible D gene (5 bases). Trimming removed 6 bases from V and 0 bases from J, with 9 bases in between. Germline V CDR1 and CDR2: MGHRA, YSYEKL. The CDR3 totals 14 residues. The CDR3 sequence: CASRGPSSYNEQFF. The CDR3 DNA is TGCGCCAGCAGGGGGCCAAGCTCCTACAATGAGCAGTTCTTC.

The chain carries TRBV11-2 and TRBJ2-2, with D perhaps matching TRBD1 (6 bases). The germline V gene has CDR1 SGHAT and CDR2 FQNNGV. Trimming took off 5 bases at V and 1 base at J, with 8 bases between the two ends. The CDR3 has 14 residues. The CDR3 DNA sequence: TGTGCCAGCAGCAGCAGGGGGAACACCGGGGAGCTGTTTTTT. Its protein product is CASSSRGNTGELFF.

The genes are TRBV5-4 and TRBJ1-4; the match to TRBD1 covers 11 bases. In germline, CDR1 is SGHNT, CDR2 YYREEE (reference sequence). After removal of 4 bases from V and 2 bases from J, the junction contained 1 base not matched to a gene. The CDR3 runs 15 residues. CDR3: CASSGQGATNEKLFF. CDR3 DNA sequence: TGTGCCAGCAGCGGACAGGGGGCGACTAATGAAAAACTGTTTTTT.

The CDR3: CASSDTVNRNYGYTF. CDR3 coding DNA: TGTGCCAGCAGCGATACAGTCAACCGTAACTATGGCTACACCTTC. The J gene is TRBJ1-2, the V gene TRBV4-2; D is uncertain. The germline CDR1 and CDR2 sequences are LGHNA and YNFKEQ. Trimming removed 5 bases at V and 1 base at J, with 14 bases between. This CDR3 is built from 15 residues.

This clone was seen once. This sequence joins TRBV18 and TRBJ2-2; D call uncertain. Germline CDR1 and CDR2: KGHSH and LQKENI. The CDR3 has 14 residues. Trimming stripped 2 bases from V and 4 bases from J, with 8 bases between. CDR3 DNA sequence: TGTGCCAGCTCACCAGAGCCACTCACCGGGGAGCTGTTTTTT. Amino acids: CASSPEPLTGELFF.

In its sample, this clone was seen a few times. The CDR3 spells CARYASGYTF. The CDR3 nucleotides are TGTGCCAGATACGCAAGTGGCTACACCTTC. The J gene is TRBJ1-2, the V gene TRBV5-3; no definite D call. TRBV5-3 is treated as an ORF (open reading frame) with a function not yet certain. There are 10 residues in the CDR3. Trimming removed 7 bases from V and 7 bases from J, with 8 bases in between.